This T cell receptor (beta chain) came from a study of T cell repertoires in cytomegalovirus infection. Whole-study context: Researchers turned to recently identified HLA-C-restricted CMV epitopes as well as well-studied HLA-B-restricted ones. CMV infection together with matching HLA type was indicated by public TCR beta signatures.

The CDR3 contains 14 residues. Germline CDR1 reads SGHAT; CDR2 reads FQNNGV. Losses at the gene ends were 2 bases for V and 8 bases for J; bases not matched to a gene: 3. TCRdb reprocessed the reads with MiXCR, giving one entry per CDR3 protein. Of approximately 600,000 distinct CDR3 sequences in the sample, around 40% were seen once. With respect to this clonotype: The antigen remains undetermined.

Study-wide points: The ex vivo response was dominated by HLA-C-restricted CMV-specific TCR beta clonotypes.

The chain combines TRBV11-2 with TRBJ2-1, with 10 bases that match TRBD2. Material: cultured PBMCs, obtained from culture after CMV antigen stimulation. The receptor was derived from a human donor in good health (CMV status not recorded). Some clones in this sample may be carry-over from other donors' samples. CDR3 residues: CASSLNLAGDEQFF. The CDR3, as DNA: TGTGCCAGCAGCTTAAATCTAGCGGGAGATGAGCAGTTCTTC.